Listed below are T cell receptor beta chains from one sample, sequenced in a study of human T cells and chemical hapten exposure. TCRdb re-called the RACE reads through MiXCR, storing one row per CDR3 protein. This table has under 400,000 distinct CDR3 sequences, approximately 5.1% appearing once. Source: whole blood, taken in connection with sensitization to the hapten diphenylcyclopropenone (DPC). These receptors came from a woman between 45 and 65 years old with alopecia areata. Some clones in this sample may be carry-over from other donors' samples. CDR3s include the opening cysteine and the closing phenylalanine or tryptophan. The D gene is left open where the match is weak. Clone size appears in some rows only: once, few, many, or a class for an expanded clone.

d_call | j_call | v_call | clone_size | cdr3_nt | cdr3_aa
NA | TRBJ2-7 | TRBV6-6 | NA | TGTGCCAGCAGTTACTCGGACAGCTCCTCCGAGCAGTACTTC | CASSYSDSSSEQYF
TRBD1 | TRBJ1-1 | TRBV12-3/TRBV12-4 | few | TGTGCCAGCTGGGGGCGGACAGGGGATAGCACTGAAGCTTTCTTT | CASWGRTGDSTEAFF
NA | TRBJ1-3 | TRBV3-1 | many | TGTGCCAGCAGCCAAAGGACCCTTTCTGGAAACACCATATATTTT | CASSQRTLSGNTIYF
NA | TRBJ1-5 | TRBV20-1 | NA | TGCAGTGCTAGAGAAAGCAATCAGCCCCAGCATTTT | CSARESNQPQHF
NA | TRBJ2-6 | TRBV12-3/TRBV12-4 | many | TGTGCCAGCAGTTTCGGGAATCCAGTCTCTGGGGCCAACGTCCTGACTTTC | CASSFGNPVSGANVLTF
NA | TRBJ1-5 | TRBV3-1 | NA | TGTGCCAGCAGCAGGACCCGGCAGGATCAGCCCCAGCATTTT | CASSRTRQDQPQHF
TRBD1 | TRBJ2-2 | TRBV3-1 | few | TGTGCCAGCAGCCGGGACAGGAACACCGGGGAGCTGTTTTTT | CASSRDRNTGELFF
TRBD2 | TRBJ2-3 | TRBV11-2 | many | TGTGCCAGCAGCCATTATTGGACTAGCGGTGCCACTAGCACAGATACGCAGTATTTT | CASSHYWTSGATSTDTQYF
TRBD2 | TRBJ2-1 | TRBV7-2 | many | TGTGCCAGCAGCTTAGCATTCCAGCGGGGGGTTGAGCAGTTCTTC | CASSLAFQRGVEQFF
NA | TRBJ1-3 | TRBV30 | few | TGTGCCTGGAGTTCGCCGGACAGCCATTTCTCTGGAAACACCATATATTTT | CAWSSPDSHFSGNTIYF
NA | TRBJ2-4 | TRBV13 | NA | TGTGCCAGCAGCTCCTGGACGGCTGCCAAAAACATTCAGTACTTC | CASSSWTAAKNIQYF
NA | TRBJ2-1 | TRBV20-1 | many | TGCAGTGCTAGACGACTAGACAATGAGCAGTTCTTC | CSARRLDNEQFF
NA | TRBJ1-1 | TRBV10-3 | NA | TGTGCCATCAGTGTGGGGACGGCTGAAGCTTTCTTT | CAISVGTAEAFF
TRBD2 | TRBJ2-1 | TRBV20-1 | many | TGCAGTGCTAGAGAGAGGGGACTAGTCGTCTACAATGAGCAGTTCTTC | CSARERGLVVYNEQFF
TRBD1 | TRBJ1-1 | TRBV20-1 | NA | TGCAGTGCTAGGGAGGACAGGGAAGCTTTCTTT | CSAREDREAFF
NA | TRBJ2-3 | TRBV10-3 | many | TGTGCCATCAGTGAGTCCGGCAGTGCGGATACGCAGTATTTT | CAISESGSADTQYF
TRBD2 | TRBJ2-3 | TRBV27 | many | TGTGCCAGCACCCGGACTAGCGGTACCACAGATACGCAGTATTTT | CASTRTSGTTDTQYF
NA | TRBJ1-2 | TRBV5-4 | NA | TGTGCCAGCAGCCCGGATACCACAGGGCAGTATGGCTACACCTTC | CASSPDTTGQYGYTF
NA | TRBJ1-5 | TRBV12-5 | few | TGTGCTAGTGGTTGGCCGGGGAATCAGCCCCAGCATTTT | CASGWPGNQPQHF
NA | TRBJ2-3 | TRBV24-1 | many | TGTGCCACCAGTCAGCCACCCACAGATACGCAGTATTTT | CATSQPPTDTQYF
TRBD2 | TRBJ2-1 | TRBV2 | few | TGTGCCAGCAGTTCGTCTAGCGGCAATGAGCAGTTCTTC | CASSSSSGNEQFF
TRBD1 | TRBJ2-3 | TRBV2 | NA | TGTGCCAGCAGCCGGACAGGCCGCACAGATACGCAGTATTTT | CASSRTGRTDTQYF
NA | TRBJ2-3 | TRBV6-2/TRBV6-3 | many | TGTGCCAGCAGTTTCGGACAGTCTAAAGATACGCAGTATTTT | CASSFGQSKDTQYF
NA | TRBJ2-3 | TRBV9 | many | TGTGCCAGCAGCGGTAGCGGAGGCACAGATACGCAGTATTTT | CASSGSGGTDTQYF
NA | TRBJ2-7 | TRBV29-1 | many | TGCAGCGTTGAAGAGACCCGAGGCAGGGGAAGCTACGAGCAGTACTTC | CSVEETRGRGSYEQYF
NA | TRBJ2-6 | TRBV3-1 | many | TGTGCCAGCAGGACCAGAGCGTCTGGGGCCAACGTCCTGACTTTC | CASRTRASGANVLTF
TRBD2 | TRBJ2-1 | TRBV7-7 | many | TGTGCCAGCAGCTTAGTTAGGGTTGGGCTAGCGGGGGCCGAAAGCTCCTACAATGAGCAGTTCTTC | CASSLVRVGLAGAESSYNEQFF
TRBD2 | TRBJ2-4 | TRBV10-2 | many | TGCGCCAGCAGTGAGGGCCCTAGCGGAAACATTCAGTACTTC | CASSEGPSGNIQYF
TRBD1 | TRBJ1-5 | TRBV7-8 | NA | TGTGCCAGCAGCCAGGACAGGGCGAATCAGCCCCAGCATTTT | CASSQDRANQPQHF
TRBD1 | TRBJ2-3 | TRBV6-5 | many | TGTGCCAGCAGGAAGACAGGGTCAGATACGCAGTATTTT | CASRKTGSDTQYF
NA | TRBJ2-1 | TRBV6-2/TRBV6-3 | many | TGTGCCAGCAGTTACTCGTCGGGATCTGAGCAGTTCTTC | CASSYSSGSEQFF
TRBD2 | TRBJ2-1 | TRBV20-1 | many | TGCAGTGCTAACGGACTAGCGGACTACAATGAGCAGTTCTTC | CSANGLADYNEQFF
TRBD2 | TRBJ2-1 | TRBV7-9 | many | TGTGCCAGCAGCCTACGAGCGGGACCGAGCTCCTACAATGAGCAGTTCTTC | CASSLRAGPSSYNEQFF
NA | TRBJ1-1 | TRBV20-1 | few | TGCAGTGCCCGAAGACAGCAATTGTATGCTTTCTTT | CSARRQQLYAFF
TRBD1 | TRBJ2-7 | TRBV4-3 | few | TGCGCCAGCAGCCAAAACAGGGGACCGGGCGAGCAGTACTTC | CASSQNRGPGEQYF
NA | TRBJ2-4 | TRBV18 | many | TGTGCCAGCTCACCATACGACGATTACATTCAGTACTTC | CASSPYDDYIQYF
NA | TRBJ2-5 | TRBV7-2 | many | TGTGCCAGCAGCTTAATAAGCGCGCCACCCGGGGCGACCCAGTACTTC | CASSLISAPPGATQYF
NA | TRBJ1-4 | TRBV6-1 | many | TGTGCCAGCGGGACGGTCAAGAATGAAAAACTGTTTTTT | CASGTVKNEKLFF
NA | TRBJ2-5 | TRBV20-1 | NA | TGCAGTGCTAGAGATCCTCGAGGGTGGCCTCAAGAGACCCAGTACTTC | CSARDPRGWPQETQYF
NA | TRBJ2-3 | TRBV18 | few | TGTGCCAGCTCATCCCTCCCGGGCTCGAGGGAGAGGACAGATACGCAGTATTTT | CASSSLPGSRERTDTQYF
TRBD1 | TRBJ1-6 | TRBV7-2 | many | TGTGCCAGCAGCCCAGGACAGGACTATAATTCACCCCTCCACTTT | CASSPGQDYNSPLHF
NA | TRBJ1-1 | TRBV3-1 | many | TGTGCCAGCAGCCAAGATAGTTACCGAGCAGGAGCTTTCTTT | CASSQDSYRAGAFF
NA | TRBJ2-2 | TRBV10-3 | many | TGTGCCATCACTAGGACCCTTAACACCGGGGAGCTGTTTTTT | CAITRTLNTGELFF
TRBD1 | TRBJ1-1 | TRBV7-9 | few | TGTGCCAGCAGCCCCAGGGACAGGGAAGCTTTCTTT | CASSPRDREAFF
TRBD2 | TRBJ2-3 | TRBV20-1 | many | TGCAGTGCTAGAGCGGGACTAGCGGGAGGGGAGCCAGATACGCAGTATTTT | CSARAGLAGGEPDTQYF
TRBD1 | TRBJ1-1 | TRBV5-1 | many | TGCGCCAGCAGCAAGGGGACAGGGTATGAAGCTTTCTTT | CASSKGTGYEAFF
NA | TRBJ1-4 | TRBV6-5 | few | TGTGCCAGCCGGGACGGATCAAATGAAAAACTGTTTTTT | CASRDGSNEKLFF
NA | TRBJ2-6 | TRBV6-1 | many | TGTGCCAGCAGCCCCTTGAATGGGAAGGTCTCCGGGGCCAACGTCCTGACTTTC | CASSPLNGKVSGANVLTF
TRBD1 | TRBJ1-1 | TRBV12-3/TRBV12-4 | many | TGTGCCAGTGGCCTAACAGGGGGCCGGCAGAACACTGAAGCTTTCTTT | CASGLTGGRQNTEAFF
NA | TRBJ1-3 | TRBV12-3/TRBV12-4 | NA | TGTGCCAGCGCGTCCCACAGCAGCTCTGGAAACACCATATATTTT | CASASHSSSGNTIYF
NA | TRBJ1-6 | TRBV12-3/TRBV12-4 | many | TGTGCCAGCAGCCTTGTAGGGGCTAATTCACCCCTCCACTTT | CASSLVGANSPLHF
TRBD1 | TRBJ2-1 | TRBV6-2/TRBV6-3 | few | TGTGCCAGCAGTAAACCGGGACAGGGGGACACTGAGCAGTTCTTC | CASSKPGQGDTEQFF
TRBD1 | TRBJ1-2 | TRBV12-3/TRBV12-4 | many | TGTGCCAGCAGTCCACTGGACAGGGAACAAGAAGGCTACACCTTC | CASSPLDREQEGYTF
TRBD2 | TRBJ2-1 | TRBV11-2 | many | TGTGCCAGCGGGGGGGATTGGAATGAGCAGTTCTTC | CASGGDWNEQFF
NA | TRBJ2-1 | TRBV7-2 | many | TGTGCCAGCAGCTCCCGGCTAGCGAATGAGCAGTTCTTC | CASSSRLANEQFF